The sequence of this T cell receptor (beta chain) was determined in a study of blood T cells in healthy people across ages. Trimming stripped 4 bases from V and 4 bases from J, with 17 bases between. The CDR3 loop spans 16 amino acids. CDR1 is MNHEY and CDR2 is SVGAGI in the germline V gene. Primers used in a second PCR of roughly 6 to 11 cycles were a sample-barcoded 5' primer and a J-beta primer mix. TCRdb reanalysed the 5' RACE reads using MiXCR and keeps one entry per CDR3 protein. The profile covers about 1 million distinct CDR3 sequences, with under 45% appearing a single time and around 18% taken by the ten largest. Study outcomes and limitations: Unknown CMV status may confound age-related changes in expanded clones.

A word on this clonotype: Its specificity is unknown.

This chain links TRBV6-5 with TRBJ2-1; D remains ambiguous. The source material was blood. The receptor was derived from a woman aged 60 to 75 in good health. CDR3 protein: CASSSTGSAAYNEQFF. The DNA of the CDR3 is TGTGCCAGCAGTTCAACGGGCTCGGCGGCTTACAATGAGCAGTTCTTC.